These T cell receptor beta chains were read from a single sample in a study of cytomegalovirus exposure and HLA in healthy donors. TCRdb's copy holds only in-frame clones and misses some; the assay was immunoSEQ multiplex PCR. The table lists some 140,000 clones, nearly 80% of them singletons, with 9.5% to 15% in the top ten. The sequencing input was PBMCs. These receptors were collected from a man aged 25 to 40 in good health and CMV-seropositive. Each CDR3 is given with its conserved first and last residue. Each record gives: CDR3 DNA, CDR3 protein, clone size, D gene, CDR3 length, J gene, V gene. D genes are given only for firm matches. A row's size may be missing; if present it is once, few, many or a size class.

CDR3nt: TGTGCCAGCAGCTCCCGGGACAGGGGACTCACCGGGGAGCTGTTTTTT; CDR3aa: CASSSRDRGLTGELFF; abundance: .; d_gene: TRBD1; len: 16; j_gene: TRBJ2-2; v_gene: TRBV11-2
CDR3nt: TGTGCCAGCAGCGCGGTCGGGGGAAGGGGTGGCTACACCTTC; CDR3aa: CASSAVGGRGGYTF; abundance: .; d_gene: .; len: 14; j_gene: TRBJ1-2; v_gene: TRBV5-4
CDR3nt: TGTGCCAGCAGTGTTGCGGGAGTTTCCACCGGGGAGCTGTTTTTT; CDR3aa: CASSVAGVSTGELFF; abundance: .; d_gene: TRBD2; len: 15; j_gene: TRBJ2-2; v_gene: TRBV2
CDR3nt: TGCGCCAGCAGCCTCGACAGGGTGGGCACTGAAGCTTTCTTT; CDR3aa: CASSLDRVGTEAFF; abundance: .; d_gene: TRBD1; len: 14; j_gene: TRBJ1-1; v_gene: TRBV5-1
CDR3nt: TGTGCCAGCACCCTAGGAAAAGCTAATGAAAAACTGTTTTTT; CDR3aa: CASTLGKANEKLFF; abundance: .; d_gene: .; len: 14; j_gene: TRBJ1-4; v_gene: TRBV7-2
CDR3nt: TGCGCCAGCAGCCCAGGGGACAGGGGTTTGTCTAGCGGGAGCTACGAGCAGTACTTC; CDR3aa: CASSPGDRGLSSGSYEQYF; abundance: once; d_gene: .; len: 19; j_gene: TRBJ2-7; v_gene: TRBV5-1
CDR3nt: TGTGCCAGCAGCGGATCCCGGGGGGCTGGAAACACCATATATTTT; CDR3aa: CASSGSRGAGNTIYF; abundance: few; d_gene: .; len: 15; j_gene: TRBJ1-3; v_gene: TRBV9
CDR3nt: TGTGCCAGTACCCTCGGGGGTGAGCAGTTCTTC; CDR3aa: CASTLGGEQFF; abundance: .; d_gene: .; len: 11; j_gene: TRBJ2-1; v_gene: TRBV19
CDR3nt: TGTGCCAGCAGCTCGAGGACAGGGGGCATGGAGACCCAGTACTTC; CDR3aa: CASSSRTGGMETQYF; abundance: few; d_gene: TRBD1; len: 15; j_gene: TRBJ2-5; v_gene: TRBV5-8
CDR3nt: TGTGCCAGCAGCGTAGACAGGGAAACTGAAGCTTTCTTT; CDR3aa: CASSVDRETEAFF; abundance: .; d_gene: .; len: 13; j_gene: TRBJ1-1; v_gene: TRBV9
CDR3nt: TGTGCCAGCAGCCAAGGCCAGGGAACCGGCTACACCTTC; CDR3aa: CASSQGQGTGYTF; abundance: once; d_gene: .; len: 13; j_gene: TRBJ1-2; v_gene: TRBV4-2
CDR3nt: TGTGCCACCAGGTTAGACAACGGCAATAAGCAGTTCTTC; CDR3aa: CATRLDNGNKQFF; abundance: .; d_gene: .; len: 13; j_gene: TRBJ2-1; v_gene: TRBV15
CDR3nt: TGTGCCAGCACCCGGCCTAGCGGGGGCACAGATACGCAGTATTTT; CDR3aa: CASTRPSGGTDTQYF; abundance: .; d_gene: TRBD2; len: 15; j_gene: TRBJ2-3; v_gene: TRBV25-1
CDR3nt: TGTGCCAGTAGTCCCCAGGGGGAGGAATTCACTGAAGCTTTCTTT; CDR3aa: CASSPQGEEFTEAFF; abundance: .; d_gene: TRBD1; len: 15; j_gene: TRBJ1-1; v_gene: TRBV19
CDR3nt: TGCGCCAGCAGCTTGAAAAGCGGAGGCGGGGAGCTGTTTTTT; CDR3aa: CASSLKSGGGELFF; abundance: few; d_gene: .; len: 14; j_gene: TRBJ2-2; v_gene: TRBV5-1
CDR3nt: TGTGCCGGCATGTACGCGTTTCATCAGCCCCAGCATTTT; CDR3aa: CAGMYAFHQPQHF; abundance: .; d_gene: .; len: 13; j_gene: TRBJ1-5; v_gene: TRBV6-6